Below, 17 T cell receptor beta chains from the same sample are listed, as sequenced in a study of regulatory T cells in long-lasting Graves disease. Time point: newly diagnosed GD, antithyroid drugs for less than 3 months. There was RNA extracted from PBMCs, and the TCR library was made from it. CDR3 regions were amplified by Arm-PCR using iRepertoire HTBI primers to build TCR beta libraries. MiXCR, run by TCRdb on the multiplex PCR reads, gives a single entry per CDR3 protein. The sample records 400,000 to 500,000 distinct CDR3 sequences, 15% being singletons. The data were also submitted as part of a second study, on T cells in Graves' hyperthyroidism and ophthalmopathy.

The input for sequencing was peripheral blood mononuclear cells (PBMCs), taken at new diagnosis, from a patient treated with antithyroid drugs. These receptors all stem from a woman between 35 and 50 years old with Graves disease.

The rearrangement joins TRBV29-1 to TRBJ2-7; TRBD1 agrees at 12 bases. The germline V gene encodes CDR1 SQVTM and CDR2 ANQGSEA. V lost 5 bases and J lost 5; bases outside the gene matches: 7. The CDR3 totals 14 residues. The CDR3 protein is CSVLKGTGGNEQYF. DNA for the CDR3: TGCAGCGTTCTGAAAGGGACAGGGGGCAACGAGCAGTACTTC.

The chain joins TRBV2 to TRBJ1-2; D is ambiguous. The germline V and J ends were trimmed by 5 bases and 5 bases, with 15 bases remaining between them. The CDR3 is made up of 14 amino acids. Germline CDR1 reads SNHLY; CDR2 reads FYNNEI. CDR3: CASSTRDGVYGYTF. DNA of the CDR3: TGTGCCAGCAGTACCCGTGACGGAGTGTATGGCTACACCTTC.

In its sample, this clonotype was seen many times. An end of the junction does not agree with germline; a read error may underlie this. The rearrangement uses TRBV30 and TRBJ1-4; D possibly corresponds to TRBD1 (5 bases). Germline V lookup: CDR1 GTSNPN, CDR2 SVGIG (reference sequence). The length of the CDR3 is 10 residues. The CDR3: CAWGNRDPVF. CDR3 DNA sequence: TGTGCCTGGGGAAACCGGGACCCGGTATTT. Full variable domain (remainder filled in from reference TRBV30 and TRBJ1-4): SQTIHQWPATLVQPVGSPLSLECTVEGTSNPNLYWYRQAAGRGLQLLFYSVGIGQISSEVPQNLSASRPQDRQFILSSKKLLLSDSGFYLCAWGNRDPVFGSGTQLSVL.

The sample holds many counts of this clonotype. The V call is TRBV28, the J call TRBJ2-5; 12 bases match TRBD1. The CDR3 covers 14 residues. Germline trimming cut 7 bases from V and 5 bases from J; bases unmatched to any gene: 5. CDR1 and CDR2 (germline): MDHEN, SYDVKM. Here the CDR3 reads CASKGQGAWETQYF. In DNA, the CDR3 is TGTGCCAGCAAGGGACAGGGGGCGTGGGAGACCCAGTACTTC.

CDR3 loop: CASSTRQGVYNEQFF. The CDR3 bases are TGTGCCAGCAGTACAAGACAGGGGGTTTACAATGAGCAGTTCTTC. The chain is built from TRBV28 and TRBJ2-1, with 9 nucleotides matching TRBD1. This CDR3 has 15 amino acids. The junction had 6 bases not matched to a gene; V was cut back by 5 bases and J by 4 bases. Germline V lookup: CDR1 MDHEN, CDR2 SYDVKM.

This clonotype has a count of ten or more. The J gene is TRBJ2-3, the V gene TRBV12-3 or TRBV12-4, with D possibly TRBD1 on 8 matching bases. CDR3 size: 16 residues. V was cut by 5 bases and J by 2 bases, with 17 bases left in between. The CDR3 DNA reads TGTGCCAGCAGTGAAAACAGGGGGGGAAACACAGATACGCAGTATTTT. It encodes CASSENRGGNTDTQYF.

This clonotype occurred many times. The rearrangement joins TRBV19 to TRBJ2-7; 7 bases match TRBD1. CDR3 length: 13 residues. With V trimmed by 1 base and J by 5 bases, 2 bases remained unmatched. The germline V gene has CDR1 LNHDA and CDR2 SQIVND (reference sequence). CDR3 loop: CASSIGGGDEQYF. CDR3 in DNA: TGTGCCAGTAGTATAGGAGGGGGCGACGAGCAGTACTTC.

This clonotype has just a few counts. The chain uses TRBV28 and TRBJ2-1, with D perhaps matching TRBD1 (6 bases). Between the trimmed V and J ends, which lost 5 bases and 3 bases, there was a span of 14 bases. Germline-derived CDR1 and CDR2 are MDHEN and SYDVKM. The CDR3 runs 15 residues. DNA of the CDR3: TGTGCCAGCAGTCTAGGGGGTTTAGTCTACAATGAGCAGTTCTTC. Protein: CASSLGGLVYNEQFF.

For this clonotype: Only one base separates this from a far larger clonotype, so it likely reflects a read error. This chain joins TRBV2 and TRBJ2-5, with TRBD2 matching 10 bases. The CDR3 is 15 residues long. Germline CDR1 reads SNHLY; CDR2 reads FYNNEI. Written as DNA, the CDR3 is TGTGCCAGCAGTGGGACTAGCGGAAGTTACAATGAGCGGTTCTTC. This encodes CASSGTSGSYNERFF.

The table lists this clonotype with many counts. This chain links TRBV27 with TRBJ1-1, with 7 bases matching TRBD1. The CDR3 runs to 14 residues. V lost 4 bases to trimming and J lost 4 bases; unmatched junction nucleotides: 6. Germline lookup yields CDR1 MNHEY and CDR2 SMNVEV (reference sequence). CDR3 coding DNA: TGTGCCAGCAGTTCTGACAGGGTCGGCACTGAAGCTTTCTTT. It translates to CASSSDRVGTEAFF.

In its sample, this clonotype was seen many times. The CDR3 coding sequence is TGTGCCAGCAGTTACGGATCAGGGTTTGGACGGGGCTACACCTTC. This encodes CASSYGSGFGRGYTF. V and J are TRBV6-5 and TRBJ1-2, with a possible D match to TRBD1 (5 bases). Between the trimmed V and J ends, which lost 2 bases and 8 bases, there was a span of 18 bases. CDR3 length: 15 amino acids. The germline gives CDR1 MNHEY, CDR2 SVGAGI.

The chain links TRBV20-1 to TRBJ2-1, with TRBD2 matching over 14 bases. J gave up 12 bases and V 3 bases, and 13 bases lay outside the gene matches. Germline loops: CDR1 DFQATT, CDR2 SNEGSKA (reference sequence). This CDR3 has 16 amino acids. In DNA form, the CDR3 reads TGCAGTGCTAGTTTCCTGGGACTAGCGGGAGACCAGGGGCAGTTCTTC. Translation gives CSASFLGLAGDQGQFF.

This clonotype was seen many times. This chain links TRBV7-2 with TRBJ2-5; D gene unclear. CDR1 is SGHTA and CDR2 is FQGNSA in the germline V gene. This CDR3 has 11 amino acids. Trimming pared 6 bases from V and 2 bases from J, leaving 4 bases between. CDR3 in amino acids: CASREQETQYF. In nucleotides, the CDR3 is TGTGCCAGCAGAGAACAAGAGACCCAGTACTTC.

About this clonotype: One end of the junction varies from germline; a read error may be responsible. The chain couples TRBV28 to TRBJ1-5; D is uncertain. CDR3 size: 12 residues. The germline gives CDR1 MDHEN, CDR2 SYDVKM. CDR3: CASGLMAQPQHF. The DNA of the CDR3 is TGTGCCAGCGGTTTAATGGCGCAGCCCCAGCATTTT. Variable domain in full (rest from reference TRBV28 and TRBJ1-5): DVKVTQSSRYLVKRTGEKVFLECVQDMDHENMFWYRQDPGLGLRLIYFSYDVKMKEKGDIPEGYSVSREKKERFSLILESASTNQTSMYLCASGLMAQPQHFGDGTRLSIL.

At least ten counts were recorded for this clonotype. The chain has TRBV2 and TRBJ1-2; 8 bases map to TRBD1. CDR1 SNHLY and CDR2 FYNNEI come from the germline V gene. Trimming removed 8 bases from V and 4 bases from J; junction bases left unmatched: 3. This CDR3 is built from 12 residues. The CDR3 sequence is CASDRGGYGYTF. The CDR3 DNA sequence: TGTGCCAGCGACAGGGGCGGCTATGGCTACACCTTC.

The rearrangement joins TRBV19 to TRBJ2-7; D perhaps matches TRBD1 (6 bases). V lost 3 bases and J 0 bases, leaving 12 bases between the germline ends. The germline V gene has CDR1 LNHDA and CDR2 SQIVND (reference sequence). This CDR3 is built from 15 residues. CDR3 nucleotides: TGTGCCAGTAGTATTATGGGGGCCTCCTCCTACGAGCAGTACTTC. Amino acid sequence: CASSIMGASSYEQYF.

This clonotype was seen at least ten times. This sequence joins TRBV28 and TRBJ1-4, with 7 positions matching TRBD1. V gave up 4 bases and J gave up 6 bases; unmatched junction bases: 2. CDR1 MDHEN and CDR2 SYDVKM come from the germline V gene. The CDR3 is 13 residues long. CDR3 DNA sequence: TGTGCCAGCAGTTCGGGACAGCATGAAAAACTGTTTTTT. It encodes CASSSGQHEKLFF.